This is a list of T cell receptor beta chains from one sample in a study of T cell repertoires in ileal Crohn's disease. The table came from immunoSEQ multiplex PCR; TCRdb's copy has only in-frame clones and leaves some out. The table lists roughly 14,000 clones, 84% of them singletons. Sample: ileal tissue. The receptors originated from an adult with Crohn's disease. Each CDR3 is given with its conserved first and last residue. A D gene is named only where the DNA matches it firmly. Rows give clone size only sometimes, using once, few, many, or a class for an expanded clone.

clone_size,d_call,v_call,j_call,cdr3_nt,cdr3_aa
NA,TRBD2,TRBV6-4,TRBJ2-3,TGTGCCAGCAGTGACTCGTCTAGCGGGGGGACCACAGATACGCAGTATTTT,CASSDSSSGGTTDTQYF
NA,NA,TRBV29-1,TRBJ1-1,TGCAGCGTTGAATCATTTGTGAACACTGAAGCTTTCTTT,CSVESFVNTEAFF
NA,TRBD1,TRBV5-1,TRBJ1-1,TGCGCCAGCAGCTTGGACGCAGGGGGGTACACTGAAGCTTTCTTT,CASSLDAGGYTEAFF
once,TRBD1,TRBV11-2,TRBJ1-2,TGTGCCAGCAGCCACAGGGGTCCTTCAGCTAACTATGGCTACACCTTC,CASSHRGPSANYGYTF
NA,TRBD2,TRBV27,TRBJ2-7,TGTGCCAGCAACGCGGGAGGACGAGGGGAGCAGTACTTC,CASNAGGRGEQYF
few,NA,TRBV19,TRBJ2-1,TGTGCCAGTAGGCCAGGGGCAGCTTTACACAATGAGCAGTTCTTC,CASRPGAALHNEQFF
NA,NA,TRBV29-1,TRBJ1-3,TGCAGCGTGGAGGGCTCTGGAAACACCATATATTTT,CSVEGSGNTIYF
NA,TRBD1,TRBV5-1,TRBJ1-1,TGCGCCAGCAGCTTGGGACAGGGCTGGAACACTGAAGCTTTCTTT,CASSLGQGWNTEAFF
few,TRBD2,TRBV6-1,TRBJ2-1,TGTGCCAGCAGCCATGAGACTAGCGGGGGCAGTGAGCAGTTCTTC,CASSHETSGGSEQFF
NA,TRBD1,TRBV2,TRBJ1-2,TGTGCCAGGCGACAGGGTCCCTATGGCTACACCTTC,CARRQGPYGYTF
NA,NA,TRBV5-1,TRBJ2-3,TGCGCCAGCAGCGTCGGGGTCGACACAGATACGCAGTATTTT,CASSVGVDTDTQYF
NA,NA,TRBV7-9,TRBJ1-5,TGTGCCAGCAGCTTAAATGGTTTCGGTCAGCCCCAGCATTTT,CASSLNGFGQPQHF
NA,NA,TRBV6-1,TRBJ2-3,TGTGCCAGCAGTGGAGCGGGCATGACAGATACGCAGTATTTT,CASSGAGMTDTQYF
NA,TRBD2,TRBV15,TRBJ2-7,TGTGCCACCAGCAGAGCTAGCGGGAGCTCCTACGAGCAGTACTTC,CATSRASGSSYEQYF
NA,NA,TRBV6-1,TRBJ1-2,TGTGCCAGCAGTGAAGCCTGGGGTCAGGGGTCCTATGGCTACACCTTC,CASSEAWGQGSYGYTF
NA,NA,TRBV11-1,TRBJ2-2,TGTGCCAGCAGCGTAGAGCAAAACACCGGGGAGCTGTTTTTT,CASSVEQNTGELFF
NA,TRBD2,TRBV4-2,TRBJ2-7,TGTGCCAGCAGCCAAGAAGCTCCCAGTCCTTCCCTCTATAGCGGGAGGGCGTACGAGCAGTACTTC,CASSQEAPSPSLYSGRAYEQYF
NA,NA,TRBV7-9,TRBJ2-1,TGTGCCAGCAGCTTAGACGGGAGAAGGATAAATGAGCAGTTCTTC,CASSLDGRRINEQFF
NA,NA,TRBV1,TRBJ2-1,TGCACCAGCAGCCCTAACAAGACACCGGGGTACAATGAGCAGTTCTTC,CTSSPNKTPGYNEQFF
once,NA,TRBV5-1,TRBJ1-1,TGCGCCAGCAGCAAGACTATGAATACTGAAGCTTTCTTT,CASSKTMNTEAFF
NA,TRBD1,TRBV7-2,TRBJ2-7,TGTGCCAGCAGCTTAGTGGGGACAGCGGACTACGAGCAGTACTTC,CASSLVGTADYEQYF
NA,TRBD2,TRBV11-2,TRBJ2-1,TGTGCCAGCAGCGGAACTAGCGTTAGCTCCTACAATGAGCAGTTCTTC,CASSGTSVSSYNEQFF
NA,NA,TRBV11-2,TRBJ1-1,TGTGCCAGCAGCTTAGCGGGGGTTTGGGCTGAAGCTTTCTTT,CASSLAGVWAEAFF
NA,TRBD2,TRBV7-2,TRBJ2-7,TGTGCCAGCAGCCAGGCCCCGGGACTAGGTTACGAGCAGTACTTC,CASSQAPGLGYEQYF
NA,TRBD1,TRBV7-2,TRBJ2-3,TGTGCCAGCAGACGTACCGACAGGGCTACAGATACGCAGTATTTT,CASRRTDRATDTQYF
NA,NA,TRBV19,TRBJ2-7,TGTGCCAGTACTGTACGGGGAGGCTACGAGCAGTACTTC,CASTVRGGYEQYF
NA,TRBD2,TRBV6-1,TRBJ2-5,TGTGCCAGCAGCGAGTGGGCTAGCGGACAAGAGACCCAGTACTTC,CASSEWASGQETQYF
NA,NA,TRBV5-1,TRBJ1-5,TGCGCCAGCAGCTTGGGGCCAGGGAACAATCAGCCCCAGCATTTT,CASSLGPGNNQPQHF
NA,NA,TRBV11-2,TRBJ2-3,TGTGCCAGCAGCCCACACACAGATACGCAGTATTTT,CASSPHTDTQYF
NA,TRBD2,TRBV5-1,TRBJ2-7,TGCGCCAGCAGCCGATCTAGCGGGAGGGTTGGGGACGAGCAGTACTTC,CASSRSSGRVGDEQYF
NA,NA,TRBV6-6,TRBJ1-5,TGTGCCAGCAGCGTACAGGGAAATCAGCCCCAGCATTTT,CASSVQGNQPQHF
NA,TRBD2,TRBV4-3,TRBJ2-5,TGCGCCAGCAGCCAAGATCTGGCTAGCGGCCTGGAGACCCAGTACTTC,CASSQDLASGLETQYF
NA,TRBD1,TRBV5-1,TRBJ2-2,TGCGCCAGCAGCTTGGATTCAGGGGGCCACGGGGAGCTGTTTTTT,CASSLDSGGHGELFF
NA,NA,TRBV7-9,TRBJ2-4,TGTGCCAGCAGCTTAGCCCCCCCGAACATTCAGTACTTC,CASSLAPPNIQYF
NA,NA,TRBV12-2,TRBJ2-3,TGTGCAAGTCGCTTATGGGCGGCGGGGCGGGAGGGCCAGCACCCCACGGATACGCAGTATTTT,CASRLWAAGREGQHPTDTQYF
once,NA,TRBV7-2,TRBJ1-4,TGTGCCAGCAGCCAGAACCCCCAGGAAAAACTGTTTTTT,CASSQNPQEKLFF
NA,TRBD2,TRBV5-1,TRBJ2-5,TGCGCCACCCAAGAGGGAACGCGGGAGGGTGAGCAGTACTTC,CATQEGTREGEQYF
NA,NA,TRBV28,TRBJ1-2,TGTGCCAGCAGCCTCGGGCAGGGAAGATGGTATGGCTACACCTTC,CASSLGQGRWYGYTF
once,TRBD2,TRBV5-1,TRBJ2-1,TGCGCCAGCAGAAGGACCGTGTCTAGCGGGTTGGGTGAGCAGTTCTTC,CASRRTVSSGLGEQFF
once,TRBD1,TRBV7-9,TRBJ1-2,TGTGCCAGCAGCTACGACAGGGACTATGGCTACACCTTC,CASSYDRDYGYTF
NA,NA,TRBV5-4,TRBJ2-5,TGTGCCAGCAGCTTGGACAGACAAGAGACCCAGTACTTC,CASSLDRQETQYF
NA,NA,TRBV30,TRBJ1-3,TGTGCCTGGAGCCCTGGGGGGGCTGGAAACACCATATATTTT,CAWSPGGAGNTIYF
once,TRBD2,TRBV4-2,TRBJ2-1,TGTGCCAGCAGCCAAGACCCAATAGCGGGTGAGTTCTACAATGAGCAGTTCTTC,CASSQDPIAGEFYNEQFF
NA,NA,TRBV6-1,TRBJ1-5,TGTGCCAGCAGCGCCTATGGAGGCTCAAATCAGCCCCAGCATTTT,CASSAYGGSNQPQHF
NA,NA,TRBV7-9,TRBJ2-5,TGTGCCAGCAGCTTAAGTGCGCTGAGAGCCCAGACCCAGTACTTC,CASSLSALRAQTQYF
NA,NA,TRBV27,TRBJ1-1,TGTGCCAGCAGTCCGCTGACAGGAGCTGAAGCTTTCTTT,CASSPLTGAEAFF